Listed here are 9 T cell receptor beta chains from one sample, sequenced in a study of PD-L1 blockade in urothelial cancer. Assay used: immunoSEQ multiplex PCR; TCRdb lists only in-frame clones, some missing. The table includes approximately 79,000 clones, approximately 80% detected once. Time point in this sample: pretreatment peripheral blood. Sequenced material: PBMCs, taken around atezolizumab (anti-PD-L1) treatment. Every receptor here comes from a middle-aged man with urothelial cancer.

The V call is TRBV25-1, the J call TRBJ1-4; possible D gene TRBD1, 5 bases. The ends were cut back, 3 bases at V and 11 bases at J, with 19 bases in the middle. The CDR3 spans 15 residues. Germline V lookup: CDR1 MGHDK, CDR2 SYGVNS. This CDR3 reads CASSDLTGAPLKLFF. CDR3 coding DNA: TGTGCCAGCAGTGACCTCACAGGTGCCCCCTTGAAACTGTTTTTT.

Notes on this clone: Other DNA sequences in this sample translate to the same CDR3. The chain carries TRBV7-9 and TRBJ2-5; 11 nucleotides match TRBD2. From germline, CDR1 is SEHNR and CDR2 FQNEAQ (reference sequence). CDR3 size: 15 residues. V was clipped by 5 bases and J by 4 bases; unmatched bases: 6. The chain's CDR3 is CASSLNGLAGETQYF. The CDR3 nucleotides read TGTGCCAGCAGCCTAAATGGACTAGCGGGAGAGACCCAGTACTTC.

The table lists this clone with a count of one. This chain uses TRBV5-1 with TRBJ2-3; 9 nucleotides agree with TRBD1. The J segment lost 6 bases and the V segment lost 0 bases, leaving 20 bases of the junction unmatched. CDR3 length: 20 residues. The V gene's germline CDR1 is SGHRS and CDR2 YFSETQ. The CDR3 sequence is CASSLEVGTGSGGPLDTQYF. CDR3 sequence (DNA): TGCGCCAGCAGCTTGGAGGTCGGGACAGGGTCAGGAGGGCCCTTGGATACGCAGTATTTT.

The chain joins TRBV29-1 to TRBJ2-5; TRBD1 matches 7 bases. This CDR3 spans 14 amino acids. Germline trimming cut 4 bases from V and 4 bases from J; bases unmatched to any gene: 9. Germline-derived CDR1 and CDR2 are SQVTM and ANQGSEA. As DNA, the CDR3 is TGCAGCGTTGGAGGGTCAGGGGGAAGAGAGACCCAGTACTTC. The encoded protein is CSVGGSGGRETQYF.

V gene TRBV7-9 combines with J gene TRBJ1-4; D gene unclear. Germline CDR1 reads SEHNR; CDR2 reads FQNEAQ (reference sequence). The CDR3 totals 15 residues. The germline V and J ends were trimmed by 1 base and 0 bases, with 6 bases remaining between them. The CDR3 DNA reads TGTGCCAGCAGCTTAGTGTCCGCAACTAATGAAAAACTGTTTTTT. Amino acid sequence: CASSLVSATNEKLFF.

This rearrangement joins TRBV15 to TRBJ2-3; D call uncertain. This CDR3 is built from 15 residues. With 1 base removed from V and 2 bases from J, the gap between germline ends came to 10 bases. Germline V lookup: CDR1 LNHNV, CDR2 YYDKDF (reference sequence). The CDR3 reads CATSRGSSSTDTQYF. The CDR3 nucleotides are TGTGCCACCAGCAGAGGGAGTAGTTCCACAGATACGCAGTATTTT.

The chain has TRBV28 and TRBJ1-5; D not resolved. V lost 5 bases and J lost 8, with 31 bases in between. Germline V gene sequence: CDR1 MDHEN, CDR2 SYDVKM. This CDR3 is built from 19 residues. The CDR3: CASSPTMKPPKRLREPQHF. DNA for the CDR3: TGTGCCAGCAGTCCTACTATGAAGCCTCCTAAACGGCTACGGGAGCCCCAGCATTTT. The full variable domain, in which reference TRBV28 and TRBJ1-5 provide the parts outside the CDR3, is DVKVTQSSRYLVKRTGEKVFLECVQDMDHENMFWYRQDPGLGLRLIYFSYDVKMKEKGDIPEGYSVSREKKERFSLILESASTNQTSMYLCASSPTMKPPKRLREPQHFGDGTRLSIL.

The J gene is TRBJ2-5, the V gene TRBV18, with 7 bases identical to TRBD1. The CDR3 is 15 residues long. From germline, CDR1 is KGHSH and CDR2 LQKENI. The V gene end was trimmed by 2 bases and the J gene end by 4 bases; junction bases not matched to a gene: 7. The CDR3 region is CASSPSLAGGETQYF. CDR3 DNA sequence: TGTGCCAGCTCACCAAGTTTGGCAGGGGGAGAGACCCAGTACTTC.

This chain joins TRBV27 and TRBJ2-1; D remains ambiguous. Germline CDR1 MNHEY, CDR2 SMNVEV (reference sequence). The V gene lost 5 bases and the J gene lost 6 bases, with 14 bases spanning the gap. This CDR3 region has 14 residues. This CDR3 is CASSQPARGNEQFF. In nucleotides, the CDR3 is TGTGCCAGCAGTCAGCCGGCCCGAGGCAATGAGCAGTTCTTC.